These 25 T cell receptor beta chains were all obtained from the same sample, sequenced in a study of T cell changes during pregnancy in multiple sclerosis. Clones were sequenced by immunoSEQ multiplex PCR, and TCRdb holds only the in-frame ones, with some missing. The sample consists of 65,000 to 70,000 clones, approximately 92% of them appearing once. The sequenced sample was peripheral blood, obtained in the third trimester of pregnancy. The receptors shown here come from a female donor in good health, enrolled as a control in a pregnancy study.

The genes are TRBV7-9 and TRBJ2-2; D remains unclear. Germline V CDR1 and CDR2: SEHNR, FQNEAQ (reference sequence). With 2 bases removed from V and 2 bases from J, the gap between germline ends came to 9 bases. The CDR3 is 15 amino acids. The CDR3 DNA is TGTGCCAGCAGCTTAAAGTTCAGAAACACCGGGGAGCTGTTTTTT. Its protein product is CASSLKFRNTGELFF.

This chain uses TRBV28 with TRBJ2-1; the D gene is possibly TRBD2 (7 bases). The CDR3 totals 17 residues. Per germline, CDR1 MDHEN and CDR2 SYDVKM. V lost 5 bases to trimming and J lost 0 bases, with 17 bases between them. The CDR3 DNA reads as TGTGCCAGCAGTCCGGGGAGGGGACAAGTCTCCTACAATGAGCAGTTCTTC. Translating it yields CASSPGRGQVSYNEQFF.

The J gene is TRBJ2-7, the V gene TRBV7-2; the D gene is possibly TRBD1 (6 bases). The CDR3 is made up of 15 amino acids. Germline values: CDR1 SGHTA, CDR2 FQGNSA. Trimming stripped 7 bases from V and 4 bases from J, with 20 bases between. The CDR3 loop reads CASTRGLGAVYEQYF. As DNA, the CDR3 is TGTGCCAGCACCCGAGGGCTGGGGGCGGTATACGAGCAGTACTTC.

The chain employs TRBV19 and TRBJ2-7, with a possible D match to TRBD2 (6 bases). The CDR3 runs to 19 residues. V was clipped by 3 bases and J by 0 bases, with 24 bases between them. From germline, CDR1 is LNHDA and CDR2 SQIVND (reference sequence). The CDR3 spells CASSIPEGAHSGSSYEQYF. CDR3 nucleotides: TGTGCCAGTAGTATCCCAGAGGGCGCCCATAGCGGTAGCTCCTACGAGCAGTACTTC.

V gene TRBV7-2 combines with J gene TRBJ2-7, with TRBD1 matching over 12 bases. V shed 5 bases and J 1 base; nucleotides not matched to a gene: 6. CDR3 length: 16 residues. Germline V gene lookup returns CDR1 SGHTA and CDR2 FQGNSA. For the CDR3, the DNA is TGTGCCAGCAGCGACCTGGGACAGGGGGCTTCCTACGAGCAGTACTTC. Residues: CASSDLGQGASYEQYF.

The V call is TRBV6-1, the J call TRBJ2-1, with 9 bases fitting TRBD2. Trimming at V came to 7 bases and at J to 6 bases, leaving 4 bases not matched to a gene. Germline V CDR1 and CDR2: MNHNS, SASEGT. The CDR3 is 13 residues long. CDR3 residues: CASKAGGLNEQFF. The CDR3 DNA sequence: TGTGCCAGCAAGGCGGGGGGGCTCAATGAGCAGTTCTTC.

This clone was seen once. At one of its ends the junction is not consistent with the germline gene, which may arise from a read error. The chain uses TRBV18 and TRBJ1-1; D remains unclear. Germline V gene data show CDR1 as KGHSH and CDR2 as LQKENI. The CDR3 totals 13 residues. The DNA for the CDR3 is TGTGCCAGCTCCCCACCCGGGGACACTGAAGCTTTCTTT. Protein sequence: CASSPPGDTEAFF.

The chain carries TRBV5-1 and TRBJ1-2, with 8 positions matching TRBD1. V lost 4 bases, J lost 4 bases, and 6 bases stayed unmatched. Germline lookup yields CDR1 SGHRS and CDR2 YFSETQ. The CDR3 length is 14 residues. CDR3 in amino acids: CASSGRDRSYGYTF. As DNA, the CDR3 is TGCGCCAGCAGCGGCCGGGACAGGAGCTATGGCTACACCTTC. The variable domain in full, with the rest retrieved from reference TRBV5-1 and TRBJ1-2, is KAGVTQTPRYLIKTRGQQVTLSCSPISGHRSVSWYQQTPGQGLQFLFEYFSETQRNKGNFPGRFSGRQFSNSRSEMNVSTLELGDSALYLCASSGRDRSYGYTFGSGTRLTVV.

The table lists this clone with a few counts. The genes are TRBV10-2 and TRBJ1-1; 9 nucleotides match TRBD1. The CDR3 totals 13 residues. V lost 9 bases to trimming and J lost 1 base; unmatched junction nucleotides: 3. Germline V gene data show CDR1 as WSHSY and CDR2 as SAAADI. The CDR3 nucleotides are TGCGCCAGTGCGGACAGGGGGAACACTGAAGCTTTCTTT. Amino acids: CASADRGNTEAFF.

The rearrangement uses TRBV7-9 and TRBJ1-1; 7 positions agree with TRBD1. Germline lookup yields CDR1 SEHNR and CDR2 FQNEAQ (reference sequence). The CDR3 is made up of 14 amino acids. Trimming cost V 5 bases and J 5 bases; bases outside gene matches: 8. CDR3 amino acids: CASSHGQVRTEAFF. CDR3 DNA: TGTGCCAGCAGCCACGGACAGGTCAGGACTGAAGCTTTCTTT.

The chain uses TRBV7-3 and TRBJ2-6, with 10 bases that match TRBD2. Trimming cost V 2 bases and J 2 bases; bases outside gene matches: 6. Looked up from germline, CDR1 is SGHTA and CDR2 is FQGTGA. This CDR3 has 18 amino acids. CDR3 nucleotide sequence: TGTGCCAGCAGCTTATTGGCTAGCGGGAGTACTGGGGCCAACGTCCTGACTTTC. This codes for CASSLLASGSTGANVLTF.

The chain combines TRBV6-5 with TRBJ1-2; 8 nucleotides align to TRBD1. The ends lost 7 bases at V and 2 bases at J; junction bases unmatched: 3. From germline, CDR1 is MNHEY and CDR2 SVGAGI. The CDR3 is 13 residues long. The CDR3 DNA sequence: TGTGCCAGCACTCGACAGGGGAACTATGGCTACACCTTC. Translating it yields CASTRQGNYGYTF.

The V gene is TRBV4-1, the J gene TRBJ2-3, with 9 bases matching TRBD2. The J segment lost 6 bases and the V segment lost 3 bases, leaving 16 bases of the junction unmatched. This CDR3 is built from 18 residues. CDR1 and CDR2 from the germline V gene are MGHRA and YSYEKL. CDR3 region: CASSQGGGSGGQGDTQYF. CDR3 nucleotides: TGCGCCAGCAGCCAGGGGGGGGGTAGCGGGGGCCAAGGGGATACGCAGTATTTT.

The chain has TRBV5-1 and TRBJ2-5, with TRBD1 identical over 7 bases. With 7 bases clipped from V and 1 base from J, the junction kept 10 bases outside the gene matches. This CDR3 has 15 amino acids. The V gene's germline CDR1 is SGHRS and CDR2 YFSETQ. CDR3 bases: TGCGCCAGCGGATATACCGGGACAGCCCAAGAGACCCAGTACTTC. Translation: CASGYTGTAQETQYF.

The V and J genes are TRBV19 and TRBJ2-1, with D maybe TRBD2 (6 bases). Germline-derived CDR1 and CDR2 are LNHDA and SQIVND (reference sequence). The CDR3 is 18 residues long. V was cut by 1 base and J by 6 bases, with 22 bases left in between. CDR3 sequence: CASSIAEGWGGIGNEQFF. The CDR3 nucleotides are TGTGCCAGTAGTATAGCGGAAGGCTGGGGCGGGATAGGCAATGAGCAGTTCTTC.

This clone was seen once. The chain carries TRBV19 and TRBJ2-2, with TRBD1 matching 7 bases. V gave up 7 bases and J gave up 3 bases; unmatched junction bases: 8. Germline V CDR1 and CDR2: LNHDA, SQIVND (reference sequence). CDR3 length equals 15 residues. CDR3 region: CASKGAQGDTGELFF. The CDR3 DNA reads TGTGCCAGTAAGGGGGCCCAGGGTGACACCGGGGAGCTGTTTTTT.

Here the CDR3 reads CASSFQVHRAEAFF. The CDR3, as DNA: TGTGCCAGCAGTTTTCAGGTCCACAGGGCTGAAGCTTTCTTT. The chain employs TRBV28 and TRBJ1-1; D is perhaps TRBD1 (6 bases). CDR1 is MDHEN and CDR2 is SYDVKM in the germline V gene. V was shortened by 3 bases and J by 6 bases, with 14 bases between the two germline ends. The CDR3 loop spans 14 amino acids.

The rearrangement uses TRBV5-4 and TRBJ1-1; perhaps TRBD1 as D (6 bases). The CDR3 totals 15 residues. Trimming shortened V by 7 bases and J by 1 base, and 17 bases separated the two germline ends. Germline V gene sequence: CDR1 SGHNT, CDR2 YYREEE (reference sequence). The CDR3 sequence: CASGRDRGRNTEAFF. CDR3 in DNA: TGTGCCAGCGGACGAGATAGGGGGAGGAACACTGAAGCTTTCTTT.

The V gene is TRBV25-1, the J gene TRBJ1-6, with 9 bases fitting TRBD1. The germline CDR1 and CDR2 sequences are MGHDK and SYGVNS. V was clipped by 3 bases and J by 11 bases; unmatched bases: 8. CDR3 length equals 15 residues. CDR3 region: CASSDKQGARPPLHF. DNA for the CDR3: TGTGCCAGCAGTGACAAACAGGGGGCCAGACCACCCCTCCACTTT.

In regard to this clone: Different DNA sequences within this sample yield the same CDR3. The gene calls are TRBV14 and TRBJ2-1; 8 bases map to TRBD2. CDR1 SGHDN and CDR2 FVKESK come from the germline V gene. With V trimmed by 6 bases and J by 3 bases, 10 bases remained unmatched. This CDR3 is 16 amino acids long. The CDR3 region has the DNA TGTGCCAGCAGTCCACCCAGCGGGAGTTTCTACAATGAGCAGTTCTTC. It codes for CASSPPSGSFYNEQFF.

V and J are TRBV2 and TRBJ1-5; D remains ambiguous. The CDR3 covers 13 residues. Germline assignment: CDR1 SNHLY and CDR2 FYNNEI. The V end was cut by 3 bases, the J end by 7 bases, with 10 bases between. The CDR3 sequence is CASSDRTGQPQHF. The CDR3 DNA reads TGTGCCAGCAGTGATCGGACTGGGCAGCCCCAGCATTTT.

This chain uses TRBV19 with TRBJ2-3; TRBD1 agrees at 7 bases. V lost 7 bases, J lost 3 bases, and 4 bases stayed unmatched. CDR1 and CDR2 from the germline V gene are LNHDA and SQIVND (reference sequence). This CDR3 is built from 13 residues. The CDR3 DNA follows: TGTGCCAGTAAGACGACAGGGACAGATACGCAGTATTTT. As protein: CASKTTGTDTQYF.

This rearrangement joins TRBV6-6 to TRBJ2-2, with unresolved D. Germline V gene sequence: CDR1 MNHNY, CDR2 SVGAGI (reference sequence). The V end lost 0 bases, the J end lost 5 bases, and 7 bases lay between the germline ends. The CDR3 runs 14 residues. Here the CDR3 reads CASSYSEMTGELFF. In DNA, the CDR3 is TGTGCCAGCAGTTACTCGGAGATGACCGGGGAGCTGTTTTTT.

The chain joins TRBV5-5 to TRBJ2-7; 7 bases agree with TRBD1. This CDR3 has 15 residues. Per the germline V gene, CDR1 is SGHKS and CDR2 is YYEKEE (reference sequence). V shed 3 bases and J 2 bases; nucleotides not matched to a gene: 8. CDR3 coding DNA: TGTGCCAGCAGCTCAACAGGGGCGATACCCTACGAGCAGTACTTC. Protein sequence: CASSSTGAIPYEQYF.

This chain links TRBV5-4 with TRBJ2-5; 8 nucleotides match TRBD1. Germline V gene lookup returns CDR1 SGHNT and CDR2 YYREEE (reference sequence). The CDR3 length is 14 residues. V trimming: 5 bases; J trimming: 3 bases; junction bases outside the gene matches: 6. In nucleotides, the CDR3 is TGTGCCAGCAGGTCGACAGGGGCAAAAGAGACCCAGTACTTC. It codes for CASRSTGAKETQYF.